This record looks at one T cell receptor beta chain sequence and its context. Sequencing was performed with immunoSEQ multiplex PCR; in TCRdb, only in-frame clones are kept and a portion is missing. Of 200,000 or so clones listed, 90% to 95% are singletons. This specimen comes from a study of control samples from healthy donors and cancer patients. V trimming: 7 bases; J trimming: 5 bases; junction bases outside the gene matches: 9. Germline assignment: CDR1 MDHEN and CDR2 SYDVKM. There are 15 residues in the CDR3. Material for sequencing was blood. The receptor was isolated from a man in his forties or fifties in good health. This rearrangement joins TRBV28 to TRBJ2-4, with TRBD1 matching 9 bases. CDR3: CASTPGQGGQNIQYF. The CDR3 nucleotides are TGTGCCAGCACCCCGGGACAGGGCGGACAAAACATTCAGTACTTC.